Presented here are 21 T cell receptor beta chains from one specimen sequenced in a study of blood T cell repertoires in COVID-19. This table comes from immunoSEQ multiplex PCR, and its TCRdb copy is limited to in-frame clones, with some not included. Counted here are fewer than 350,000 clones, about 87% occurring once; the ten biggest clones make up approximately 9.4%. The specimen sequenced was peripheral blood. The receptors shown here come from a man aged 30 to 39 with COVID-19, enrolled during active disease.

Written as DNA, the CDR3 is TGTGCCAGCCAAAAAGCGGGAGGTACTGACGAGCAGTACTTC. Amino acid sequence: CASQKAGGTDEQYF. This sequence joins TRBV9 and TRBJ2-7; 9 bases fit TRBD2. The germline V gene encodes CDR1 SGDLS and CDR2 YYNGEE. The CDR3 is 14 amino acids. V lost 7 bases and J lost 5; bases outside the gene matches: 10.

The V call is TRBV5-1, the J call TRBJ1-4; possibly TRBD1 for D (6 bases). CDR1 and CDR2 (germline): SGHRS, YFSETQ. This CDR3 is 14 amino acids long. Trimming took off 4 bases at V and 7 bases at J, with 14 bases between the two ends. The CDR3 region is CASSDGGAGEKLFF. The CDR3 DNA is TGCGCCAGCAGCGACGGGGGGGCCGGTGAAAAACTGTTTTTT.

This clone turned up a few times. J is TRBJ2-5 and V is TRBV7-9; D is perhaps TRBD2 (6 bases). The germline CDR1 and CDR2 sequences are SEHNR and FQNEAQ (reference sequence). The V gene lost 1 base and the J gene lost 4 bases, with 13 bases spanning the gap. The CDR3 covers 15 residues. The CDR3 here is CASSLVEGLPETQYF. The CDR3 DNA reads TGTGCCAGCAGCTTAGTGGAGGGGCTACCAGAGACCCAGTACTTC.

This chain joins TRBV5-4 and TRBJ2-3, with TRBD2 matching over 8 bases. V was pared by 3 bases and J by 4 bases, with 7 bases of the junction left unmatched. Germline values: CDR1 SGHNT, CDR2 YYREEE (reference sequence). The length of the CDR3 is 15 residues. CDR3 sequence: CASSSAGGAADTQYF. For the CDR3, the DNA is TGTGCCAGCAGCTCGGCGGGAGGTGCGGCAGATACGCAGTATTTT.

The rearrangement links TRBV25-1 to TRBJ1-4; TRBD1 might be the D (6 bases). The germline gives CDR1 MGHDK, CDR2 SYGVNS. The CDR3 extends over 15 amino acids. Trimming removed 4 bases at V and 8 bases at J, with 17 bases between. CDR3 protein: CASSGRDNRAEKLFF. For the CDR3, the DNA is TGTGCCAGCAGTGGAAGGGACAATCGTGCGGAAAAACTGTTTTTT.

The chain links TRBV9 to TRBJ1-1; 8 nucleotides agree with TRBD1. Unmatched junction bases numbered 6, after V lost 6 bases and J lost 5 bases. CDR3 length: 13 amino acids. Germline V gene sequence: CDR1 SGDLS, CDR2 YYNGEE. The CDR3 DNA sequence: TGTGCCAGCACCGGGACAGGTGGGACTGAAGCTTTCTTT. This translates into CASTGTGGTEAFF.

V and J are TRBV28 and TRBJ1-1; D unclear. The length of the CDR3 is 14 residues. V was trimmed by 2 bases and J by 5 bases, leaving 12 bases between them. Looked up from germline, CDR1 is MDHEN and CDR2 is SYDVKM. CDR3: CASSLVVRSTEAFF. In DNA, the CDR3 is TGTGCCAGCAGTTTAGTAGTACGATCAACTGAAGCTTTCTTT. Combining the CDR3 with reference TRBV28 and TRBJ1-1 gives the whole variable domain DVKVTQSSRYLVKRTGEKVFLECVQDMDHENMFWYRQDPGLGLRLIYFSYDVKMKEKGDIPEGYSVSREKKERFSLILESASTNQTSMYLCASSLVVRSTEAFFGQGTRLTVV.

This clone was detected once. The rearrangement uses TRBV5-8 and TRBJ1-5, with 8 bases matching TRBD1. The V segment lost 4 bases and the J segment 6 bases; nucleotides outside the gene matches: 12. The length of the CDR3 is 16 residues. Germline-derived CDR1 and CDR2 are SGHTS and YDEGEE. CDR3 region: CASSVYGTGGIQPQHF. CDR3 in DNA: TGTGCCAGCAGCGTATACGGGACAGGAGGAATTCAGCCCCAGCATTTT.

The J gene is TRBJ1-2, the V gene TRBV14, with D hard to call. In germline, CDR1 is SGHDN, CDR2 FVKESK. Trimming took off 4 bases at V and 3 bases at J, with 12 bases between the two ends. This CDR3 has 14 residues. CDR3 sequence (DNA): TGTGCCAGCAGCCCCCCCGGAGGGCACTATGGCTACACCTTC. Its protein is CASSPPGGHYGYTF. Drawing the rest from reference TRBV14 and TRBJ1-2, the complete variable domain is EAGVTQFPSHSVIEKGQTVTLRCDPISGHDNLYWYRRVMGKEIKFLLHFVKESKQDESGMPNNRFLAERTGGTYSTLKVQPAELEDSGVYFCASSPPGGHYGYTFGSGTRLTVV.

The chain has TRBV19 and TRBJ1-2; 7 bases agree with TRBD1. Unmatched junction bases numbered 11, after V lost 6 bases and J lost 1 base. This CDR3 region has 16 residues. Germline-derived CDR1 and CDR2 are LNHDA and SQIVND (reference sequence). CDR3 residues: CASSPTAGQLNYGYTF. The CDR3 nucleotides read TGTGCCAGTAGCCCTACTGCGGGACAGCTTAACTATGGCTACACCTTC.

The CDR3 DNA sequence: TGTGCCAGCAGTTTATCGCTTACTAGCGGGAGGGCCCTAACTGACGAGCAGTACTTC. Its translation: CASSLSLTSGRALTDEQYF. The rearrangement links TRBV27 to TRBJ2-7, with TRBD2 matching 13 bases. The CDR3 is 19 amino acids. V dropped 0 bases and J dropped 5; count of bases not matched to a gene: 13. Germline V CDR1 and CDR2: MNHEY, SMNVEV (reference sequence).

This chain joins TRBV10-3 and TRBJ2-7; 9 nucleotides agree with TRBD1. The CDR3 has 16 residues. The V segment lost 2 bases and the J segment 6 bases; nucleotides outside the gene matches: 11. Germline lookup yields CDR1 ENHRY and CDR2 SYGVKD. This chain's CDR3 is CAISESFGQGLSEQYF. In DNA form, the CDR3 reads TGTGCCATCAGTGAGAGTTTCGGACAGGGGCTTAGCGAGCAGTACTTC.

The chain combines TRBV5-4 with TRBJ1-4; the match to TRBD1 covers 9 bases. The CDR3 runs to 14 residues. The junction had 3 bases not matched to a gene; V was cut back by 4 bases and J by 5 bases. Per the germline V gene, CDR1 is SGHNT and CDR2 is YYREEE (reference sequence). The CDR3 nucleotides are TGTGCCAGCAGCCTCGGACAGGGGAATGAAAAACTGTTTTTT. This codes for CASSLGQGNEKLFF.

This clone was seen once. The V gene is TRBV28, the J gene TRBJ1-2, with 8 bases aligning to TRBD1. The CDR3 spans 13 residues. The germline CDR1 and CDR2 sequences are MDHEN and SYDVKM. V lost 3 bases, J lost 8 bases, and 5 bases stayed unmatched. The CDR3 loop is CASSFRRGQGYTF. In nucleotides, the CDR3 is TGTGCCAGCAGTTTCCGCAGGGGGCAAGGCTACACCTTC.

V usage is TRBV7-2 and J usage is TRBJ2-7; 13 bases align to TRBD2. V shed 5 bases and J 3 bases; nucleotides not matched to a gene: 1. From germline, CDR1 is SGHTA and CDR2 FQGNSA. The CDR3 is 14 residues long. CDR3 loop: CASSGLAGVYEQYF. CDR3 in DNA: TGTGCCAGCAGCGGACTAGCGGGAGTCTACGAGCAGTACTTC.

The rearrangement uses TRBV7-2 and TRBJ1-6; a weak D match, TRBD1 (6 bases). CDR3 length equals 13 residues. Germline V CDR1 and CDR2: SGHTA, FQGNSA. V was pared by 5 bases and J by 9 bases, with 11 bases between. CDR3 in amino acids: CASSPQQGSPLHF. The CDR3 DNA reads as TGTGCCAGCAGCCCCCAACAGGGTTCACCCCTCCACTTT.

V usage is TRBV9 and J usage is TRBJ2-7, with D unresolved. Trimming removed 0 bases from V and 2 bases from J, with 9 bases in between. CDR1 is SGDLS, CDR2 YYNGEE, per germline. This CDR3 contains 14 residues. CDR3 amino acids: CASSVDYHTYEQYF. CDR3 sequence (DNA): TGTGCCAGCAGCGTAGACTACCATACCTACGAGCAGTACTTC.

This clone has more than one count but fewer than ten. CDR3 nucleotide sequence: TGTGCCAGCAGCTTACTCGGGGGACAGTACGAGCAGTACTTC. This codes for CASSLLGGQYEQYF. The V call is TRBV7-3, the J call TRBJ2-7, with a tentative D call TRBD1 (7 bases). The germline V gene has CDR1 SGHTA and CDR2 FQGTGA. The V end lost 2 bases, the J end lost 4 bases, and 12 bases lay between the germline ends. This CDR3 region has 14 residues.

The rearrangement joins TRBV9 to TRBJ2-2; D call uncertain. The CDR3 contains 15 residues. The germline V and J ends were trimmed by 3 bases and 6 bases, with 15 bases remaining between them. In germline, CDR1 is SGDLS, CDR2 YYNGEE. CDR3: CASSALYLSAGELFF. In DNA, the CDR3 is TGTGCCAGCAGCGCCTTGTATCTCTCCGCCGGGGAGCTGTTTTTT.

This chain connects TRBV7-3 to TRBJ2-5, with 10 bases aligning to TRBD1. CDR3 length equals 15 residues. The germline CDR1 and CDR2 sequences are SGHTA and FQGTGA. Losses at the gene ends were 5 bases for V and 5 bases for J; bases not matched to a gene: 8. The chain's CDR3 is CASSKGQGIGETQYF. DNA of the CDR3: TGTGCCAGCAGCAAGGGACAGGGGATTGGGGAGACCCAGTACTTC.

The V gene is TRBV5-6, the J gene TRBJ2-2, with a weak D call TRBD1 (5 bases). There are 16 residues in the CDR3. Germline CDR1 SGHDT, CDR2 YYEEEE. With 5 bases removed from V and 1 base from J, the gap between germline ends came to 15 bases. CDR3 region: CASRPTGAMNTGELFF. The DNA of the CDR3 is TGTGCCAGCAGGCCTACAGGTGCCATGAACACCGGGGAGCTGTTTTTT. The whole variable domain, remainder taken from reference TRBV5-6 and TRBJ2-2, is DAGVTQSPTHLIKTRGQQVTLRCSPKSGHDTVSWYQQALGQGPQFIFQYYEEEERQRGNFPDRFSGHQFPNYSSELNVNALLLGDSALYLCASRPTGAMNTGELFFGEGSRLTVL.